One and the same sample provided the 18 T cell receptor beta chains below, sequenced in a study of T cell responses to AZD1222 COVID-19 vaccine. Measured with immunoSEQ multiplex PCR; TCRdb has only the in-frame clones, and not every one. This sample has 85,000 to 95,000 clones, with 90% found just once. This sample comprised peripheral blood, obtained on day 0 of AZD1222 vaccination. These receptors originate from an adult in good health.

The chain carries TRBV9 and TRBJ2-5, with 9 nucleotides matching TRBD1. V gave up 3 bases and J gave up 5 bases; unmatched junction bases: 14. From germline, CDR1 is SGDLS and CDR2 YYNGEE. The CDR3 is 17 amino acids. For the CDR3, the DNA is TGTGCCAGCAGCGATGCTAATCCGGGACAGGGTGCGGAGACCCAGTACTTC. This encodes CASSDANPGQGAETQYF.

V gene TRBV7-3 combines with J gene TRBJ2-1; 8 bases are shared with TRBD2. This CDR3 is 14 amino acids long. The V segment lost 2 bases and the J segment 8 bases; nucleotides outside the gene matches: 5. Germline V gives CDR1 SGHTA, CDR2 FQGTGA. CDR3 nucleotides: TGTGCCAGCAGCTTAGCGGGGGGCCACGATGAGCAGTTCTTC. Protein sequence: CASSLAGGHDEQFF.

The gene calls are TRBV6-1 and TRBJ1-2; 8 bases map to TRBD1. V lost 3 bases and J lost 4; bases outside the gene matches: 10. The germline gives CDR1 MNHNS, CDR2 SASEGT. This CDR3 spans 16 amino acids. The CDR3 region is CASSEARTGLIYGYTF. DNA for the CDR3: TGTGCCAGCAGTGAGGCCCGGACAGGGCTTATCTATGGCTACACCTTC.

The chain has TRBV5-4 and TRBJ2-5, with D perhaps TRBD1 or TRBD2 (6 bases each). The CDR3 runs to 15 residues. CDR1 SGHNT and CDR2 YYREEE come from the germline V gene (reference sequence). The V gene lost 0 bases and the J gene lost 4 bases, with 13 bases spanning the gap. CDR3 residues: CASSLGGASGETQYF. DNA of the CDR3: TGTGCCAGCAGCTTGGGGGGGGCGTCTGGAGAGACCCAGTACTTC.

This clone came up a few times. This rearrangement joins TRBV4-2 to TRBJ2-2; weak D call: TRBD1 (6 bases). V was cut by 0 bases and J by 1 base, with 6 bases left in between. Looked up from germline, CDR1 is LGHNA and CDR2 is YNFKEQ. The CDR3 runs 15 residues. DNA of the CDR3: TGTGCCAGCAGCCAAGAACAGGGGAACACCGGGGAGCTGTTTTTT. Encoded protein: CASSQEQGNTGELFF.

The CDR3 sequence: CAISESPADTEAFF. CDR3 in DNA: TGTGCCATCAGTGAGTCTCCGGCCGACACTGAAGCTTTCTTT. This chain joins TRBV10-3 and TRBJ1-1; D gene ambiguous. V lost 0 bases to trimming and J lost 3 bases, with 8 bases between them. CDR3 length: 14 residues. Germline-derived CDR1 and CDR2 are ENHRY and SYGVKD.

V usage is TRBV5-1 and J usage is TRBJ2-1, with D possibly TRBD2 on 6 matching bases. The V gene lost 0 bases and the J gene lost 4 bases, with 11 bases spanning the gap. Germline V gene data show CDR1 as SGHRS and CDR2 as YFSETQ. The CDR3 sequence is 15 residues long. CDR3 DNA sequence: TGCGCCAGCAGCTTGGCAGTGGGGGGATACAATGAGCAGTTCTTC. It is translated as CASSLAVGGYNEQFF. The complete variable domain, with remaining parts taken from reference TRBV5-1 and TRBJ2-1, reads KAGVTQTPRYLIKTRGQQVTLSCSPISGHRSVSWYQQTPGQGLQFLFEYFSETQRNKGNFPGRFSGRQFSNSRSEMNVSTLELGDSALYLCASSLAVGGYNEQFFGPGTRLTVL.

The chain links TRBV7-2 to TRBJ2-7; weak D call: TRBD2 (6 bases). CDR1 and CDR2 (germline): SGHTA, FQGNSA. Trimming removed 1 base from V and 3 bases from J, with 13 bases in between. CDR3 length: 15 residues. In DNA form, the CDR3 reads TGTGCCAGCAGCTTAGGAGGGGACTCCTACTACGAGCAGTACTTC. Translation: CASSLGGDSYYEQYF.

This rearrangement joins TRBV5-4 to TRBJ1-2; possibly TRBD1 for D (5 bases). Germline lookup yields CDR1 SGHNT and CDR2 YYREEE (reference sequence). Trimming left V 4 bases short and J 6 bases short, with 16 bases between. There are 14 residues in the CDR3. In DNA form, the CDR3 reads TGTGCCAGCAGCCCACTCTGGGGGGGTCATGGCTACACCTTC. It codes for CASSPLWGGHGYTF.

The chain uses TRBV4-3 and TRBJ1-5, with D possibly being TRBD1 (5 bases). The ends were cut back, 3 bases at V and 1 base at J, with 10 bases in the middle. The CDR3 consists of 15 residues. Germline CDR1 and CDR2: LGHNA and YSLEER. The CDR3 DNA reads TGCGCCAGCAGCCAGTGGGACGCGAGCAATCAGCCCCAGCATTTT. It codes for CASSQWDASNQPQHF.

This chain connects TRBV9 to TRBJ2-6; no clear D. CDR3 size: 15 residues. Trimming shortened V by 0 bases and J by 2 bases, and 6 bases separated the two germline ends. Per the germline V gene, CDR1 is SGDLS and CDR2 is YYNGEE. CDR3 coding DNA: TGTGCCAGCAGCGTAGGGGCAGCTGGGGCCAACGTCCTGACTTTC. Translated: CASSVGAAGANVLTF.

This clone was seen just once. The CDR3 DNA reads TGTGCCAGCTCACTCGACAGGGCACGTTCACCCCTCCACTTT. Its protein is CASSLDRARSPLHF. V gene TRBV18 combines with J gene TRBJ1-6; 7 bases fit TRBD1. Trimming removed 4 bases from V and 9 bases from J; junction bases left unmatched: 6. The CDR3 runs 14 residues. The germline CDR1 and CDR2 sequences are KGHSH and LQKENI.

J is TRBJ2-5 and V is TRBV7-6; maybe TRBD1 (5 bases). V lost 1 base and J 4 bases, leaving 7 bases between the germline ends. The germline V gene has CDR1 SGHVS and CDR2 FNYEAQ. CDR3 length: 13 amino acids. The CDR3 region has the DNA TGTGCCAGCAGCTTAGGACAGTTAGAGACCCAGTACTTC. Amino acid sequence: CASSLGQLETQYF.

This clone came up a few times. This chain uses TRBV5-6 with TRBJ1-2; 9 bases map to TRBD1. Germline trimming cut 4 bases from V and 3 bases from J; bases unmatched to any gene: 4. The CDR3 is 14 amino acids. Germline CDR1 is SGHDT and CDR2 is YYEEEE. The CDR3 region has the DNA TGTGCCAGCAGCCAACAGGGGGCAGACTATGGCTACACCTTC. Translating gives CASSQQGADYGYTF.

The V and J genes are TRBV18 and TRBJ2-1; 9 bases line up with TRBD1. J was trimmed by 4 bases and V by 4 bases; bases with no gene match: 2. Germline CDR1 and CDR2: KGHSH and LQKENI. The CDR3 is 14 residues long. CDR3 sequence: CASSQGQGYNEQFF. The CDR3 region has the DNA TGTGCCAGCTCACAGGGACAGGGATACAATGAGCAGTTCTTC. Variable domain in full (rest from reference TRBV18 and TRBJ2-1): NAGVMQNPRHLVRRRGQEARLRCSPMKGHSHVYWYRQLPEEGLKFMVYLQKENIIDESGMPKERFSAEFPKEGPSILRIQQVVRGDSAAYFCASSQGQGYNEQFFGPGTRLTVL.

V usage is TRBV9 and J usage is TRBJ2-7; possible D gene TRBD1, 5 bases. The CDR3 has 13 amino acids. Germline V CDR1 and CDR2: SGDLS, YYNGEE. Between the trimmed V and J ends, which lost 2 bases and 3 bases, there was a span of 9 bases. This chain's CDR3 is CASSVDISYEQYF. In nucleotides, the CDR3 is TGTGCCAGCAGCGTGGACATAAGCTACGAGCAGTACTTC.

The chain has TRBV7-3 and TRBJ1-2, with TRBD1 identical over 8 bases. V shed 3 bases, J shed 4 bases, and the junction held 4 bases outside the gene matches. Germline CDR1 and CDR2: SGHTA and FQGTGA. There are 14 residues in the CDR3. CDR3 sequence reads: CASSFSGTGYGYTF. Here the CDR3 DNA reads TGTGCCAGCAGCTTCTCCGGGACAGGCTATGGCTACACCTTC.

This rearrangement joins TRBV30 to TRBJ2-3, with D possibly being TRBD1 or TRBD2 (5 bases each). Trimming took 8 bases from V and 8 from J, leaving 17 bases between them. The germline V gene encodes CDR1 GTSNPN and CDR2 SVGIG (reference sequence). There are 12 residues in the CDR3. This chain's CDR3 is CALGGGSRTQYF. The CDR3 nucleotides read TGTGCCCTTGGTGGGGGAAGCCGTACGCAGTATTTT.